This T cell receptor (beta chain) was observed in a study of blood T cell repertoires in COVID-19. Study overall: Material from acute and convalescent COVID-19 was sourced from the United States, Italy and Spain. From T cells, B-cell-depleted T cells, or PBMCs came the material, which was cDNA or gDNA.

In the authors' methods: Researchers report that nucleated cell counts were estimated from reference gene primer amplification. Libraries were prepared by immunoSEQ multiplex PCR; TCRdb keeps only in-frame clonotypes and omits some of them. V and J calls and clone size are those listed in that table; D and trimming were worked out from the DNA. The profile shows around 400,000 clones, about nine tenths of them singletons. Germline V gene data show CDR1 as MNHEY and CDR2 as SVGAGI. The CDR3 is 14 residues long. V shed 6 bases and J shed 1 base, with 12 bases lying between them. The receptor comes from a woman aged 25 to 39 who had recovered from COVID-19. The chain employs TRBV6-5 and TRBJ1-1; tentative D call: TRBD1 (5 bases). The sequencing sample was made of PBMCs or T cells enriched from blood (not recorded which). CDR3 bases: TGTGCCAGCAGCGCCCTAGACAGGAACACTGAAGCTTTCTTT. As protein: CASSALDRNTEAFF.